This entry lists 2 T cell receptor beta chains sequenced from one sample in a study of Graves' ophthalmopathy and Graves' hyperthyroidism. TCR beta CDR3 amplification used RNA transcripts. RT-PCR was first run with HTBI primers, then multiplex PCR in a second round. TCRdb reanalysed the multiplex PCR reads using MiXCR and keeps one entry per CDR3 protein. The sample lists more than 40,000 distinct CDR3 sequences, around half occurring once. The sequenced material came from peripheral blood. Receptor source: an adult man with Graves' ophthalmopathy.

This CDR3 reads CASSMPGQGFNEQYF. Here the CDR3 DNA reads TGTGCCAGTAGTATGCCAGGACAGGGGTTTAACGAGCAGTACTTC. The chain combines TRBV19 with TRBJ2-7, with TRBD1 matching over 9 bases. J was trimmed by 5 bases and V by 3 bases; bases with no gene match: 8. Germline V gives CDR1 LNHDA, CDR2 SQIVND (reference sequence). CDR3 length equals 15 residues.

There are many counts of this clonotype. The chain couples TRBV9 to TRBJ2-3; D is possibly TRBD2 (7 bases). Germline CDR1 is SGDLS and CDR2 is YYNGEE. V was clipped by 4 bases and J by 5 bases, with 20 bases between them. This CDR3 region has 16 residues. The CDR3 DNA is TGTGCCAGCAGCTATGGGGGGGGGCTGATTGGAGATACGCAGTATTTT. Translating it yields CASSYGGGLIGDTQYF.